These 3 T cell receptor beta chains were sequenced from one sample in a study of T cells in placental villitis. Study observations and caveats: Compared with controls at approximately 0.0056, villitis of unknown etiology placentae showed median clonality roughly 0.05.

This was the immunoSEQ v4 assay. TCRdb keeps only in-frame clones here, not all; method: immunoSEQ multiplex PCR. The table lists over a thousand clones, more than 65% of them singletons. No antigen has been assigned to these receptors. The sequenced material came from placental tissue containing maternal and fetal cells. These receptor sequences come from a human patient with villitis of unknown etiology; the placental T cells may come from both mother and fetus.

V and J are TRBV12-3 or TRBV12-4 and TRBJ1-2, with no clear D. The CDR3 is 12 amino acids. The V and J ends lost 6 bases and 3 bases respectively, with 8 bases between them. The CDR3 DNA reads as TGTGCCAGCAGCCCCCGAGACTATGGCTACACCTTC. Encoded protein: CASSPRDYGYTF.

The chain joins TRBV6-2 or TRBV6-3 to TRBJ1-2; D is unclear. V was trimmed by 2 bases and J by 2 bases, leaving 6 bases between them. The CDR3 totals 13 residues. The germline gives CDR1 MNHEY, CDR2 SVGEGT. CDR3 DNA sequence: TGTGCCAGCAGTTACGGACGGAACTATGGCTACACCTTC. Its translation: CASSYGRNYGYTF.

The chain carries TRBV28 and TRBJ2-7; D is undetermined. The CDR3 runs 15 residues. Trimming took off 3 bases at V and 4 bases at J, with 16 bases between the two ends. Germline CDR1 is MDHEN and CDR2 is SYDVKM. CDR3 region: CASSFLSLPPYEQYF. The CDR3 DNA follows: TGTGCCAGCAGTTTCCTCAGTCTTCCCCCTTACGAGCAGTACTTC.